This T cell receptor beta chain was sequenced in a study of blood T cell repertoires in COVID-19. Study-wide background: The origin of the acute and convalescent COVID-19 samples was the United States, Italy and Spain. In each case, the material was cDNA or gDNA derived from T cells, B-cell-depleted T cells, or PBMCs.

Trimming took off 0 bases at V and 7 bases at J, with 12 bases between the two ends. Per germline, CDR1 KGHDR and CDR2 SFDVKD. The CDR3 runs to 15 residues. How the authors handled the data: Amplifying reference gene primers gave estimates of nucleated cell counts. The assay was immunoSEQ multiplex PCR, and TCRdb's table has in-frame clones only and misses some. V, J and clone size are taken as reported in that table, and D and trimming were inferred from the DNA itself. Of some 120,000 clones listed, 75% to 85% are singletons. This clonotype was sampled from a man between 40 and 49 years old with active or convalescent COVID-19. The source material was peripheral blood. The chain has TRBV24-1 and TRBJ2-1, with D perhaps TRBD2 (6 bases). CDR3 coding DNA: TGTGCCACCAGTGATTTGTCGGGAGCGGTAAATGAGCAGTTCTTC. This translates into CATSDLSGAVNEQFF.